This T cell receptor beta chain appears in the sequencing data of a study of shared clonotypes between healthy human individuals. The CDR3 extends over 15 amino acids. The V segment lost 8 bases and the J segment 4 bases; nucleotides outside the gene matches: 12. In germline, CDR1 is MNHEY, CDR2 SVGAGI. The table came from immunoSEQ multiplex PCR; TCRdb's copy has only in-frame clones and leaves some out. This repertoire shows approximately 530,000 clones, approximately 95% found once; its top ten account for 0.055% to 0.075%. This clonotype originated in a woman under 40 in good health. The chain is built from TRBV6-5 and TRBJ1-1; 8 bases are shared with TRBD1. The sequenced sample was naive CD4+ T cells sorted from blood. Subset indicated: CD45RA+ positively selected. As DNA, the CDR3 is TGTGCCAGCCGTGGGACAGGCGCGGGGCGCACTGAAGCTTTCTTT. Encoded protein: CASRGTGAGRTEAFF.